The 28 T cell receptor beta chains in this list originate from one sample, sequenced in a study of blood T cell repertoires in COVID-19. TCRdb's copy holds only in-frame clones and misses some; the assay was immunoSEQ multiplex PCR. The profile shows tens of thousands of clones, 80% of them singletons. Material: peripheral blood. These receptors all stem from a man aged 25 to 40 with COVID-19, enrolled during active disease.

V gene TRBV11-3 combines with J gene TRBJ2-6; possible D gene TRBD2, 6 bases. CDR1 and CDR2 from the germline V gene are SGHNT and YENEEA. Between the trimmed V and J ends, which lost 7 bases and 3 bases, there was a span of 28 bases. The CDR3 consists of 20 residues. The CDR3 DNA sequence: TGTGCCAGCACGCGCGGGACGAGGACGGATACTTTTCTTGGGGCCAACGTCCTGACTTTC. It codes for CASTRGTRTDTFLGANVLTF.

The rearrangement links TRBV9 to TRBJ2-2, with 9 bases fitting TRBD2. This CDR3 contains 16 residues. Per the germline V gene, CDR1 is SGDLS and CDR2 is YYNGEE. Trimming at V came to 2 bases and at J to 6 bases, leaving 8 bases not matched to a gene. The CDR3 sequence: CASSVASGISAGELFF. The CDR3 bases are TGTGCCAGCAGCGTCGCTAGCGGGATATCGGCCGGGGAGCTGTTTTTT.

The chain recombines TRBV28 with TRBJ1-2; 9 positions match TRBD1. The CDR3 loop spans 15 amino acids. Unmatched junction bases numbered 15, after V lost 10 bases and J lost 6 bases. Germline CDR1 is MDHEN and CDR2 is SYDVKM. The CDR3 coding sequence is TGTGCCACCACCTTACCGGGACAGGGTGGGAATGGCTACACCTTC. Amino acid sequence: CATTLPGQGGNGYTF.

The rearrangement links TRBV27 to TRBJ2-1; TRBD2 agrees at 10 bases. V was clipped by 5 bases and J by 2 bases; unmatched bases: 6. This CDR3 region has 16 residues. Germline V gene sequence: CDR1 MNHEY, CDR2 SMNVEV (reference sequence). The CDR3 sequence is CASSPGTSATYNEQFF. The CDR3 DNA is TGTGCCAGCAGTCCCGGGACTAGCGCCACCTACAATGAGCAGTTCTTC.

This chain uses TRBV24-1 with TRBJ2-1; D might be TRBD2 (5 bases). In germline, CDR1 is KGHDR, CDR2 SFDVKD. The CDR3 length is 15 residues. Deletions cut 4 bases from V and 10 bases from J, with 19 bases between. The CDR3 coding sequence is TGTGCCACCAGTGAAGGACTCCGCCCAATTGAAGAGCAGTTCTTC. It encodes CATSEGLRPIEEQFF.

This rearrangement joins TRBV28 to TRBJ2-1; D perhaps matches TRBD2 (6 bases). V shed 2 bases and J shed 4 bases, with 18 bases lying between them. CDR3 length equals 17 residues. Germline CDR1 reads MDHEN; CDR2 reads SYDVKM. As DNA, the CDR3 is TGTGCCAGCAGTTTAGGGGCGGGATATACTTCATACAATGAGCAGTTCTTC. This codes for CASSLGAGYTSYNEQFF.

This clone was picked up a small number of times. V gene TRBV7-9 combines with J gene TRBJ2-5; possibly TRBD2 for D (5 bases). Deletions cut 6 bases from V and 3 bases from J, with 17 bases between. Germline assignment: CDR1 SEHNR and CDR2 FQNEAQ (reference sequence). The CDR3 sequence is 15 residues long. CDR3 coding DNA: TGTGCCAGCAGATCGAGACTATTGGGTGAAGAGACCCAGTACTTC. Its protein is CASRSRLLGEETQYF. Supplemented by reference TRBV7-9 and TRBJ2-5, the full variable domain reads DTGVSQNPRHKITKRGQNVTFRCDPISEHNRLYWYRQTLGQGPEFLTYFQNEAQLEKSRLLSDRFSAERPKGSFSTLEIQRTEQGDSAMYLCASRSRLLGEETQYFGPGTRLLVL.

This sequence joins TRBV12-3 or TRBV12-4 and TRBJ2-2; D remains unclear. This CDR3 region has 12 residues. Trimming pared 2 bases from V and 7 bases from J, leaving 5 bases between. CDR3: CASSLQVGELFF. The DNA for the CDR3 is TGTGCCAGCAGTTTACAGGTCGGGGAGCTGTTTTTT.

This clone was seen just once. J is TRBJ1-6 and V is TRBV28, with D uncertain. The CDR3 length is 14 residues. Trimming shortened V by 1 base and J by 9 bases, and 10 bases separated the two germline ends. CDR1 MDHEN and CDR2 SYDVKM come from the germline V gene. The CDR3 sequence: CASSLSGRSSPLHF. In nucleotides, the CDR3 is TGTGCCAGCAGTTTATCCGGGAGAAGTTCACCCCTCCACTTT.

The chain combines TRBV2 with TRBJ1-1; the D is unclear. This CDR3 spans 13 amino acids. V was shortened by 8 bases and J by 5 bases, with 15 bases between the two germline ends. Germline V CDR1 and CDR2: SNHLY, FYNNEI. The CDR3 spells CASSRGLETEAFF. The CDR3 region has the DNA TGTGCCAGCTCTCGGGGATTAGAAACTGAAGCTTTCTTT.

This clone turned up a few times. The chain combines TRBV5-1 with TRBJ1-5; D unclear. Germline values: CDR1 SGHRS, CDR2 YFSETQ. The CDR3 consists of 11 residues. Deletions cut 4 bases from V and 7 bases from J, with 6 bases between. CDR3: CASSPAQPQHF. The CDR3 DNA follows: TGCGCCAGCAGCCCAGCGCAGCCCCAGCATTTT.

The rearrangement uses TRBV6-5 and TRBJ1-1; D gene ambiguous. Between the trimmed V and J ends, which lost 2 bases and 1 base, there was a span of 8 bases. Germline V gene sequence: CDR1 MNHEY, CDR2 SVGAGI. The length of the CDR3 is 14 residues. CDR3 protein: CASSYGPPNTEAFF. CDR3 nucleotides: TGTGCCAGCAGTTACGGGCCCCCGAACACTGAAGCTTTCTTT.

The chain carries TRBV5-4 and TRBJ2-3, with TRBD2 matching 8 bases. Trimming took 1 base from V and 2 from J; bases not matched to a gene: 3. The CDR3 contains 15 residues. CDR1 is SGHNT, CDR2 YYREEE, per germline (reference sequence). CDR3 DNA sequence: TGTGCCAGCAGCTTGACCGGGGGGGTCACAGATACGCAGTATTTT. This encodes CASSLTGGVTDTQYF.

The chain has TRBV9 and TRBJ2-7; D not certain. The germline CDR1 and CDR2 sequences are SGDLS and YYNGEE. V was cut by 4 bases and J by 3 bases, with 2 bases left in between. CDR3 length equals 10 residues. This CDR3 reads CASSHYEQYF. Written as DNA, the CDR3 is TGTGCCAGCAGCCACTACGAGCAGTACTTC.

The chain combines TRBV10-3 with TRBJ1-1, with a possible D match to TRBD1 (5 bases). The germline gives CDR1 ENHRY, CDR2 SYGVKD. This CDR3 comprises 13 residues. Trimming removed 9 bases from V and 5 bases from J, with 16 bases in between. The CDR3 DNA reads TGTGCCATTGCCCCGGCAGGGTTAACTGAAGCTTTCTTT. Translating it yields CAIAPAGLTEAFF.

The chain links TRBV29-1 to TRBJ2-5; 8 positions match TRBD2. Germline V lookup: CDR1 SQVTM, CDR2 ANQGSEA. This CDR3 contains 15 residues. The V gene end was trimmed by 6 bases and the J gene end by 5 bases; junction bases not matched to a gene: 14. The CDR3: CSVPHPAGARETQYF. In DNA, the CDR3 is TGCAGCGTCCCACATCCAGCGGGAGCGAGGGAGACCCAGTACTTC. The whole variable domain, filled in from reference TRBV29-1 and TRBJ2-5, reads SAVISQKPSRDICQRGTSLTIQCQVDSQVTMMFWYRQQPGQSLTLIATANQGSEATYESGFVIDKFPISRPNLTFSTLTVSNMSPEDSSIYLCSVPHPAGARETQYFGPGTRLLVL.

This chain joins TRBV18 and TRBJ2-7; D is perhaps TRBD2 (5 bases). The ends were cut back, 6 bases at V and 2 bases at J, with 20 bases in the middle. Germline lookup yields CDR1 KGHSH and CDR2 LQKENI. CDR3 length: 16 amino acids. The CDR3 coding sequence is TGTGCCAGCTCGCTACTTCCGGGAACCTCCACCTACGAGCAGTACTTC. This codes for CASSLLPGTSTYEQYF. The whole variable domain, remainder taken from reference TRBV18 and TRBJ2-7, is NAGVMQNPRHLVRRRGQEARLRCSPMKGHSHVYWYRQLPEEGLKFMVYLQKENIIDESGMPKERFSAEFPKEGPSILRIQQVVRGDSAAYFCASSLLPGTSTYEQYFGPGTRLTVT.

The chain combines TRBV5-6 with TRBJ1-3; 8 bases are a match to TRBD1. The trim removed 7 bases at V and 4 bases at J, leaving 7 bases unmatched. CDR3 length: 14 residues. From germline, CDR1 is SGHDT and CDR2 YYEEEE. CDR3 amino acids: CASAPGGTGNTIYF. The CDR3 bases are TGTGCCAGCGCCCCAGGGGGCACGGGAAACACCATATATTTT.

The CDR3 protein is CASSQLAGGRSRGQYF. The DNA of the CDR3 is TGTGCCAGCTCCCAACTAGCGGGAGGGCGTTCTAGGGGGCAGTACTTC. The rearrangement uses TRBV28 and TRBJ2-7; 13 bases line up with TRBD2. Germline CDR1 and CDR2: MDHEN and SYDVKM. V was pared by 8 bases and J by 9 bases, with 16 bases of the junction left unmatched. The CDR3 runs to 16 residues.

This clone was seen a handful of times. The chain is built from TRBV5-5 and TRBJ2-7; D unclear. CDR1 and CDR2 (germline): SGHKS, YYEKEE (reference sequence). The CDR3 extends over 13 amino acids. Trimming left V 4 bases short and J 0 bases short, with 8 bases between. CDR3 sequence reads: CASSPRYSYEQYF. In nucleotides, the CDR3 is TGTGCCAGCAGCCCGAGATACTCCTACGAGCAGTACTTC.

The sample holds one count of this clone. CDR3 DNA sequence: TGTGCCAGCAGCCGATCGGGGGATGCGGGCACTGAAGCTTTCTTT. Its translation is CASSRSGDAGTEAFF. J is TRBJ1-1 and V is TRBV7-9, with D possibly TRBD1 on 5 matching bases. This CDR3 region has 15 residues. V lost 5 bases, J lost 4 bases, and 17 bases lay in between. Germline assignment: CDR1 SEHNR and CDR2 FQNEAQ (reference sequence).

The J gene is TRBJ2-3, the V gene TRBV11-3; 9 bases match TRBD2. The trim removed 4 bases at V and 2 bases at J, leaving 7 bases unmatched. In germline, CDR1 is SGHNT, CDR2 YENEEA. The CDR3 spans 16 residues. The CDR3 nucleotides are TGTGCCAGCAGCTCCCTAGCGGGGTCGTACACAGATACGCAGTATTTT. Amino acid sequence: CASSSLAGSYTDTQYF.

The sample holds a few counts of this clone. J is TRBJ2-7 and V is TRBV4-2, with D perhaps TRBD1 (6 bases). V was trimmed by 0 bases and J by 0 bases, leaving 9 bases between them. The length of the CDR3 is 15 residues. The germline gives CDR1 LGHNA, CDR2 YNFKEQ. The CDR3 loop reads CASSQEQGSSYEQYF. The CDR3 nucleotides read TGTGCCAGCAGCCAAGAGCAGGGGAGCTCCTACGAGCAGTACTTC.

This clone came up many times. The gene calls are TRBV28 and TRBJ2-7, with 15 nucleotides matching TRBD2. Per germline, CDR1 MDHEN and CDR2 SYDVKM. This CDR3 comprises 17 residues. The trim removed 5 bases at V and 4 bases at J, leaving 9 bases unmatched. CDR3 bases: TGTGCCAGCAGTACGAATCCGGGACTAGCGGGAGGTTACGAGCAGTACTTC. This sequence encodes CASSTNPGLAGGYEQYF.

V usage is TRBV6-1 and J usage is TRBJ2-7; 8 positions match TRBD2. Germline CDR1 and CDR2: MNHNS and SASEGT. The CDR3 is 15 amino acids. The V and J ends lost 0 bases and 5 bases, in that order; junction bases with no gene match: 6. Written as DNA, the CDR3 is TGTGCCAGCAGTGAAGCGGCGGGACTAGTTGACGAGCAGTACTTC. The encoded protein is CASSEAAGLVDEQYF.

This clone came up once. The V call is TRBV19, the J call TRBJ1-2; TRBD1 matches 9 bases. The CDR3 is 15 amino acids. V was pared by 1 base and J by 3 bases, with 3 bases of the junction left unmatched. The germline CDR1 and CDR2 sequences are LNHDA and SQIVND (reference sequence). The CDR3: CASSIGDRVDYGYTF. CDR3 sequence (DNA): TGTGCCAGTAGTATAGGGGACAGGGTTGACTATGGCTACACCTTC. The variable domain in full, completed from reference TRBV19 and TRBJ1-2, reads DGGITQSPKYLFRKEGQNVTLSCEQNLNHDAMYWYRQDPGQGLRLIYYSQIVNDFQKGDIAEGYSVSREKKESFPLTVTSAQKNPTAFYLCASSIGDRVDYGYTFGSGTRLTVV.

The chain uses TRBV19 and TRBJ2-7; 11 nucleotides agree with TRBD2. The CDR3 is 15 residues long. J lost 4 bases, V lost 5 bases, and 7 bases had no gene match. Germline CDR1 is LNHDA and CDR2 is SQIVND (reference sequence). The CDR3 DNA reads as TGTGCCAGTAGTTCTTCCGGGACTAGCGGTTACGAGCAGTACTTC. Protein sequence: CASSSSGTSGYEQYF.

The chain employs TRBV5-4 and TRBJ2-7; 10 bases align to TRBD2. The CDR3 is made up of 16 amino acids. In germline, CDR1 is SGHNT, CDR2 YYREEE (reference sequence). J lost 3 bases, V lost 3 bases, and 9 bases had no gene match. The CDR3 DNA follows: TGTGCCAGCAGCTGGGGAAATAGCGGGGGGATCTACGAGCAGTACTTC. Amino acid sequence: CASSWGNSGGIYEQYF.